This T cell receptor beta chain was identified during a study of human T cells and chemical hapten exposure. Study conclusions and caveats: Sensitizing to DPC left TCRs with a frequency above 1 in 1000 unaltered. Clustering by CDR3 similarity yielded significantly more large clusters from expanded TCRs than controls.

TCRdb itself ran the RACE reads through MiXCR, one entry per CDR3 protein. The profile shows around 120,000 distinct CDR3 sequences, approximately 15% of them singletons. Time point specified: pre-sensitization, week 0. Sample treatment: therapeutic diphenylcyclopropenone sensitization with weekly scalp DPC. This CDR3 spans 10 amino acids. Germline-derived CDR1 and CDR2 are KGHDR and SFDVKD. V was pared by 8 bases and J by 9 bases, with 7 bases between. In regard to this clonotype: What it binds is not known.

The chain carries TRBV24-1 and TRBJ1-3; no clear D gene. The origin of this receptor is a woman between 18 and 29 years old with alopecia areata. Some clones in this sample may be carry-over from other donors' samples. Sample: whole blood, taken in connection with sensitization to the hapten diphenylcyclopropenone (DPC). The CDR3 protein is CATTRTTIYF. The CDR3 nucleotides are TGTGCCACCACTCGAACCACCATATATTTT.